The TCR beta chain under discussion was sequenced for a study of preoperative IRX-2 immunotherapy in early breast cancer. Regarding treatment: preoperative locoregional IRX-2 cytokine immunotherapy. This clone was counted between two and nine times. This table comes from immunoSEQ multiplex PCR, and its TCRdb copy is limited to in-frame clones, with some not included. The data contain about 38,000 clones, approximately 85% of them seen just once; the ten biggest clones take up about 1.5%. V shed 7 bases and J shed 8 bases, with 17 bases lying between them. The CDR3 is 13 residues long. Per the germline V gene, CDR1 is MDHEN and CDR2 is SYDVKM.

Sequenced here: lymph node tissue, sampled after IRX-2 immunotherapy. This sequence was found in a human donor with breast cancer. This chain joins TRBV28 and TRBJ1-2; maybe TRBD1 (5 bases). DNA of the CDR3: TGTGCCAGCAACCTCGACAGCGGTGTCGGCTACACCTTC. Encoded protein: CASNLDSGVGYTF.